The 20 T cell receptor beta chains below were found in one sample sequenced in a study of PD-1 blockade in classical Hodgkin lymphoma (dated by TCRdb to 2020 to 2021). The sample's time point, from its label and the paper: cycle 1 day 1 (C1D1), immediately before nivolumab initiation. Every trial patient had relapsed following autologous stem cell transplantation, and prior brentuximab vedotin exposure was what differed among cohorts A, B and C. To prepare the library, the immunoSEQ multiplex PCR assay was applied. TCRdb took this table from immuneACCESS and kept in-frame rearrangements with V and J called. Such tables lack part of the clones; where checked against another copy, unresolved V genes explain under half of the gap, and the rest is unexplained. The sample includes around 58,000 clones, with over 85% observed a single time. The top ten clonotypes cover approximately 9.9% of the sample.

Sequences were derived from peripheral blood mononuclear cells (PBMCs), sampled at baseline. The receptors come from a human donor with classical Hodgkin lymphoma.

CDR3 sequence reads: CASSEIDTQYF. CDR3 nucleotide sequence: TGTGCCAGCAGTGAGATTGATACGCAGTATTTT. This chain joins TRBV6-1 and TRBJ2-3, with unresolved D. The germline gives CDR1 MNHNS, CDR2 SASEGT. There are 11 residues in the CDR3. Trimming removed 3 bases at V and 6 bases at J, with 4 bases between.

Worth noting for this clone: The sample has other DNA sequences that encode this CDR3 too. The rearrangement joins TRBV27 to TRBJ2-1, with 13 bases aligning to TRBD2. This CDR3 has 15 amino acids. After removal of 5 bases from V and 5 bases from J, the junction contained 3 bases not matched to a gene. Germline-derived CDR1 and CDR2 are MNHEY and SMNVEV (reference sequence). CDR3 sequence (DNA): TGTGCCAGCAGTGCCGGGACTAGCGGGAACAATGAGCAGTTCTTC. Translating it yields CASSAGTSGNNEQFF.

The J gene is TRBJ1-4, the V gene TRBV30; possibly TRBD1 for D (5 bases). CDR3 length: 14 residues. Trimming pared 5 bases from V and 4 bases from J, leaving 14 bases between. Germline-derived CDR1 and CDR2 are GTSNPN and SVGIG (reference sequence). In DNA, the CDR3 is TGTGCCTGGGGACCGGGACGGATTAATGAAAAACTGTTTTTT. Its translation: CAWGPGRINEKLFF.

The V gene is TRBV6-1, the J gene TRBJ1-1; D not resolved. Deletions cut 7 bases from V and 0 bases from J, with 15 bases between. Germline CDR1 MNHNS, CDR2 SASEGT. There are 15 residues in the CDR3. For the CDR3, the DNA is TGTGCCAGCAACGATCGTGGATTTATGAACACTGAAGCTTTCTTT. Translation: CASNDRGFMNTEAFF.

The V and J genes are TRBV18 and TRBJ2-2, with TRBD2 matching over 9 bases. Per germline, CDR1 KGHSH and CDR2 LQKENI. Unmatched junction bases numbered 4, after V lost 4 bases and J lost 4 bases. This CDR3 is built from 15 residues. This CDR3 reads CASSLRTSATGELFF. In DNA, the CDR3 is TGTGCCAGCTCACTCCGGACTAGCGCCACCGGGGAGCTGTTTTTT.

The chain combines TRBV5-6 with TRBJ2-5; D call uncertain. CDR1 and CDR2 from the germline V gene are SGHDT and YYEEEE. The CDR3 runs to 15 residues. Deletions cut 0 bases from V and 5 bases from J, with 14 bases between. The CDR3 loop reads CASSLVVPGRETQYF. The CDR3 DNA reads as TGTGCCAGCAGCTTGGTTGTACCCGGGCGGGAGACCCAGTACTTC.

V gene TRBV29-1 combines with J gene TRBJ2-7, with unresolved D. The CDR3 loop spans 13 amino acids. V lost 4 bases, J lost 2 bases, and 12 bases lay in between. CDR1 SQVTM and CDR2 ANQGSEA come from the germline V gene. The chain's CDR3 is CSVGVAATYEQYF. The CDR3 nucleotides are TGCAGCGTTGGAGTTGCAGCCACCTACGAGCAGTACTTC.

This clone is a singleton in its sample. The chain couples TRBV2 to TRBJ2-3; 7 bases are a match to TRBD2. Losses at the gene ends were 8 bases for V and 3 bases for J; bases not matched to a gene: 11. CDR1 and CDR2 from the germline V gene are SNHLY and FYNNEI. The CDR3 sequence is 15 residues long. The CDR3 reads CASARWGGDTDTQYF. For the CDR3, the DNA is TGTGCCAGCGCCCGCTGGGGGGGGGATACAGATACGCAGTATTTT.

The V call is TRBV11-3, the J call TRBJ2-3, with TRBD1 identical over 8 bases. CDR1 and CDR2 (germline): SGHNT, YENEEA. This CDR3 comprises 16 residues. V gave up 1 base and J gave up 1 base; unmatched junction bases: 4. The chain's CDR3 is CASSLGSGGRTDTQYF. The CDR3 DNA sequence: TGTGCCAGCAGCTTAGGCTCAGGGGGCCGCACAGATACGCAGTATTTT.

CDR3 region: CATSRDKVYGGYTF. The CDR3 nucleotides read TGTGCCACCAGCAGAGATAAAGTCTACGGTGGCTACACCTTC. The chain carries TRBV15 and TRBJ1-2, with D unclear. Trimming removed 0 bases at V and 7 bases at J, with 12 bases between. This CDR3 has 14 amino acids. Germline CDR1 LNHNV, CDR2 YYDKDF (reference sequence).

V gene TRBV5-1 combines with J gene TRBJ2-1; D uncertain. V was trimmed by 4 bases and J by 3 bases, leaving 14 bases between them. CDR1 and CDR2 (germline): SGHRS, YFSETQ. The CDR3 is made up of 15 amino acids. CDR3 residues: CASSPPSGVYNEQFF. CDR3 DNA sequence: TGCGCCAGCAGCCCCCCTAGTGGAGTCTACAATGAGCAGTTCTTC.

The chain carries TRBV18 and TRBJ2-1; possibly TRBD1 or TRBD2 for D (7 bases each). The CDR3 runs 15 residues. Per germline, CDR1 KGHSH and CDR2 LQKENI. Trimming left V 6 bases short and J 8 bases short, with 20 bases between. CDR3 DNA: TGTGCCAGCTCTCCGGGAAGACAGGGAGGGGATGAGCAGTTCTTC. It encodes CASSPGRQGGDEQFF.

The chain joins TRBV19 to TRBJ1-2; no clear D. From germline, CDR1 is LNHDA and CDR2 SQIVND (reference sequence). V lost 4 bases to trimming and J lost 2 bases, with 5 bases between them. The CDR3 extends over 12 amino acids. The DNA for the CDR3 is TGTGCCAGTAGTAACCAGAACTATGGCTACACCTTC. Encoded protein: CASSNQNYGYTF. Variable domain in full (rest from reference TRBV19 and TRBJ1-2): DGGITQSPKYLFRKEGQNVTLSCEQNLNHDAMYWYRQDPGQGLRLIYYSQIVNDFQKGDIAEGYSVSREKKESFPLTVTSAQKNPTAFYLCASSNQNYGYTFGSGTRLTVV.

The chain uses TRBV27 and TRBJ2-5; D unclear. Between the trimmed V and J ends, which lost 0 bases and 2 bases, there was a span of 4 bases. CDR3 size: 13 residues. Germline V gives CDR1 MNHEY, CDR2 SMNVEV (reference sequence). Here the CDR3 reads CASSLSGQETQYF. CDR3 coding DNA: TGTGCCAGCAGTTTATCGGGGCAAGAGACCCAGTACTTC.

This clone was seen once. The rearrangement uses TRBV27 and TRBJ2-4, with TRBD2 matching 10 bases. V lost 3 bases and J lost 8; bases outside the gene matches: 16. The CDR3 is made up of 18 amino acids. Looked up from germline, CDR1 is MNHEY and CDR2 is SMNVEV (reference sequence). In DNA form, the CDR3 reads TGTGCCAGCAGTTTGGGACCCTCCCTAGCGGGAGTTTCCCACATTCAGTACTTC. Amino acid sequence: CASSLGPSLAGVSHIQYF.

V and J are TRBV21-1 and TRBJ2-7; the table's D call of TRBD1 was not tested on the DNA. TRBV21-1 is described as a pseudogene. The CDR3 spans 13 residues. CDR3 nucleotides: TGTGCCAGCTCTTTTCGGACAGACTACGAGCAGTACTTC. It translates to CASSFRTDYEQYF.

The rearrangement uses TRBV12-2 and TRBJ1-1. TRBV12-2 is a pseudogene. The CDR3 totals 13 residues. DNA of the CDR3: TGTGCAAGTCGCCAGCGAGTCGGGGTAGAAGCTTTCTTT. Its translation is CASRQRVGVEAFF.

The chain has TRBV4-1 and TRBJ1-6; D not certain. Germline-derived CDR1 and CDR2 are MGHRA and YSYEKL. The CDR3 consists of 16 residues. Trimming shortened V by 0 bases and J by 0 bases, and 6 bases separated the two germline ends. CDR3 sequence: CASSQERSSYNSPLHF. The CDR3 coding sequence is TGCGCCAGCAGCCAAGAAAGGAGCTCCTATAATTCACCCCTCCACTTT.

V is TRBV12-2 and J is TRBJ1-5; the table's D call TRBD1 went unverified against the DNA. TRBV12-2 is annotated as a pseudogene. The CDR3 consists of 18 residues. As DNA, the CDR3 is TGTGCAAGTCGCTTACCAGACTTAGGACACCTGAGCAATCAGCCCCAGCATTTT. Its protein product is CASRLPDLGHLSNQPQHF.

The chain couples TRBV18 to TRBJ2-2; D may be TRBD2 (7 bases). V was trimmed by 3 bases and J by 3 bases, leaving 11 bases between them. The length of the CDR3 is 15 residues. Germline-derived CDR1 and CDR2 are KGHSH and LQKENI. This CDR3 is CASSPRGGDTGELFF. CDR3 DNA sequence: TGTGCCAGCTCACCTCGAGGGGGGGACACCGGGGAGCTGTTTTTT.